This T cell receptor (beta chain) is drawn from a study of monozygotic twins with inflammatory bowel disease. Template switching appended UMIs that held a 6-nucleotide sample barcode. TCRdb processed the 5' RACE reads again and assigns one entry to each CDR3 protein, with no DNA. The sample table includes around 99,000 distinct CDR3 sequences. The CDR3 contains 14 residues. Sequencing was done on a sample of blood. V usage is TRBV12-3 or TRBV12-4 and J usage is TRBJ1-5; the D gene TCRdb calls, TRBD1, cannot be checked with no DNA. The clonotype was recovered from a human donor with ulcerative colitis or Crohn's disease, or a healthy co-twin of an affected twin (not recorded which). Here the CDR3 reads CASSLQGKNQPQHF.